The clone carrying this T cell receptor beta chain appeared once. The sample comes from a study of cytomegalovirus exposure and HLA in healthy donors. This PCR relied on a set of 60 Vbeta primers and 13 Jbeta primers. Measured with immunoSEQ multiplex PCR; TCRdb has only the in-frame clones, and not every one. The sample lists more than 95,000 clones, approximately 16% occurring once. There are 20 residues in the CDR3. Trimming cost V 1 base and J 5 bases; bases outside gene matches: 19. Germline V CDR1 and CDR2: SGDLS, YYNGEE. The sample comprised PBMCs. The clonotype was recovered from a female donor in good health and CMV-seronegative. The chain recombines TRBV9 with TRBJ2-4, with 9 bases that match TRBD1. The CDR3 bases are TGTGCCAGCAGCGTACGAGCTTCCGGGACAGGGTATTTTGGAGAAAACATTCAGTACTTC. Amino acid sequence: CASSVRASGTGYFGENIQYF.